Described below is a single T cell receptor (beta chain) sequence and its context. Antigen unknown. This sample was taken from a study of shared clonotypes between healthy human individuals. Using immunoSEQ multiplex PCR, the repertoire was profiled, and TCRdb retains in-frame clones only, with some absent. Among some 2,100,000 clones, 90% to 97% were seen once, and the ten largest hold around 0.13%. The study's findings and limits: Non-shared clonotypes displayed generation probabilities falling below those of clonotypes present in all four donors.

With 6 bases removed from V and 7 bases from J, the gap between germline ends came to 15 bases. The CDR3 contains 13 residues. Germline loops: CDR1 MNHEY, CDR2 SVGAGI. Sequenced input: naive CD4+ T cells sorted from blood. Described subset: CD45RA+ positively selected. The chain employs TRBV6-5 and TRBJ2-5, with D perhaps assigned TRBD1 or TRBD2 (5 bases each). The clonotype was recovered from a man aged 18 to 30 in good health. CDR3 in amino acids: CASRTGRGWTQYF. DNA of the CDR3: TGTGCCAGCAGGACGGGACGGGGCTGGACCCAGTACTTC.